The 12 T cell receptor beta chains in this list originate from one sample, sequenced in a study of tumor-infiltrating lymphocytes in primary liver carcinoma. Unsorted bulk tissue of roughly 18-32 mg yielded co-extracted RNA and DNA. The authors made TCR beta cDNA from around 500 ng total RNA with a constant-region primer. Three-round nested multiplex PCR performed with slightly modified ARM-PCR produced the TCR beta libraries. The study ran its first two PCR rounds for around 10 cycles each, using TRBV1-TRBV30 forward primers and a C-beta reverse primer. One entry per CDR3 protein, called by TCRdb with MiXCR from the multiplex PCR reads. The table has about 54,000 distinct CDR3 sequences, 70% to 85% seen once. Source material: liver tumor tissue from sampling region 2. Subset defined: tumor region T2, inferior pole. The origin of the receptors is a man aged 40-49 years with primary liver carcinoma and hepatitis B virus infection.

This chain links TRBV5-8 with TRBJ2-2; TRBD2 might be the D (6 bases). Trimming shortened V by 1 base and J by 6 bases, and 10 bases separated the two germline ends. The germline gives CDR1 SGHTS, CDR2 YDEGEE. The CDR3 is made up of 14 amino acids. CDR3 bases: TGTGCCAGCAGCTTGTGGAGGGGACCCGGGGAGCTGTTTTTT. It specifies CASSLWRGPGELFF.

This clonotype was counted many times. The rearrangement joins TRBV5-1 to TRBJ2-7; 9 bases agree with TRBD2. CDR3 size: 15 residues. Germline CDR1 is SGHRS and CDR2 is YFSETQ. The V and J ends lost 1 base and 2 bases, in that order; junction bases with no gene match: 4. CDR3 DNA sequence: TGCGCCAGCAGCTTGACTAGCGGGCAGGCCTACGAGCAGTACTTC. Translation: CASSLTSGQAYEQYF.

To note about this clonotype: A junction end diverges from the germline sequence, so it may reflect a read error. The chain carries TRBV5-4 and TRBJ2-1; 9 bases map to TRBD2. CDR3 size: 16 residues. Germline V gene sequence: CDR1 SGHNT, CDR2 YYREEE (reference sequence). In nucleotides, the CDR3 is TGTGCTAGCAGCTTGGATAGCGGGAGTCTATACAAAGAGCAGTTCTTC. It codes for CASSLDSGSLYKEQFF.

The chain combines TRBV6-6 with TRBJ2-5, with 9 bases aligning to TRBD2. J was trimmed by 7 bases and V by 3 bases; bases with no gene match: 9. Germline loops: CDR1 MNHNY, CDR2 SVGAGI (reference sequence). This CDR3 is 15 amino acids long. The CDR3 DNA reads TGTGCCAGCAGTTATGGGACTAGCTTTGGGGGGACCCAGTACTTC. Its translation: CASSYGTSFGGTQYF.

Concerning this clonotype: Since no conserved phenylalanine or tryptophan closes the CDR3, a read error is the likely cause. Because the CDR3's place on the DNA is in doubt, the DNA is left out and the CDR3 is given as listed by TCRdb. The chain has TRBV28 and TRBJ2-2; the table's D call, TRBD1, has no DNA check behind it. CDR1 is MDHEN, CDR2 SYDVKM, per germline. From its first to its last residue, the CDR3 has 17 amino acids. The CDR3 spells CASTVYGGGLGTGELSL.

As to this clonotype: This is likely a read error, given that the CDR3 carries no conserved phenylalanine or tryptophan at its end. The DNA is omitted, as the CDR3 cannot be located on it reliably, and the CDR3 follows TCRdb's listing. V is TRBV6-6 and J is TRBJ2-7. The CDR3 is 12 residues long, ends included. The V gene's germline CDR1 is MNHNY and CDR2 SVGAGI (reference sequence). The CDR3 reads CASSSVLYEQYL.

The chain couples TRBV6-6 to TRBJ2-3; D remains unclear. Trimming removed 4 bases at V and 6 bases at J, with 17 bases between. Germline CDR1 MNHNY, CDR2 SVGAGI (reference sequence). The CDR3 covers 15 residues. The CDR3 nucleotides are TGTGCCAGCAGTTGCGGTGGAACCTTCACCGATACGCAGTATTTT. Translation: CASSCGGTFTDTQYF.

In regard to this clonotype: Relative to the germline gene, one junction end is altered; a read error may explain this. The chain employs TRBV2 and TRBJ2-3; D not certain. CDR1 SNHLY and CDR2 FYNNEI come from the germline V gene. CDR3 length: 12 amino acids. DNA of the CDR3: TGTGCCAGCAGTGAAAGTCTACCAACGCGGTATTTT. Amino acids: CASSESLPTRYF.

The chain links TRBV5-1 to TRBJ2-7; D possibly corresponds to TRBD2 (5 bases). The CDR3 runs to 14 residues. The germline V gene encodes CDR1 SGHRS and CDR2 YFSETQ. Trimming took 6 bases from V and 0 from J, leaving 13 bases between them. DNA for the CDR3: TGCGCCAGCATCTCAGGAGGAAGCTCCTACGAGCAGTACTTC. Translation gives CASISGGSSYEQYF.

In the case of this clonotype: At one end the junction does not follow the germline gene, possibly because of a read error. The CDR3 reads CSIEDAVDNEQFF. DNA for the CDR3: TGCAGCATTGAGGACGCCGTGGACAATGAGCAGTTCTTC. The chain recombines TRBV29-1 with TRBJ2-1, with no clear D. The germline gives CDR1 SQVTM, CDR2 ANQGSEA. This CDR3 spans 13 amino acids.

A word on this clonotype: One end of the junction is discordant with germline, which a read error may explain. The gene calls are TRBV2 and TRBJ2-3, with 9 bases identical to TRBD1. The CDR3 contains 15 residues. Germline V gene sequence: CDR1 SNHLY, CDR2 FYNNEI. The CDR3 sequence: CASRSDRGAKDTQYF. Written as DNA, the CDR3 is TGTGCCAGCAGGAGTGACAGGGGGGCCAAGGATACGCAGTACTTT.

Notes on this clonotype: At one of its ends the junction is not consistent with the germline gene, which may arise from a read error. This chain connects TRBV5-4 to TRBJ2-3, with 10 bases identical to TRBD2. CDR1 is SGHNT, CDR2 YYREEE, per germline (reference sequence). The CDR3 runs to 17 residues. In nucleotides, the CDR3 is TGTCCCAGCAGCCCTGACCCTAGCGGGAGTATCATAGATACGCAGTATTTT. It encodes CPSSPDPSGSIIDTQYF.